This T cell receptor beta chain was documented in a study of T cell repertoires in cytomegalovirus infection (dated by TCRdb to between 2017 and 2020). For the study in its entirety: Alongside well-studied HLA-B-restricted epitopes, the peptide stimulations were aimed at recently identified HLA-C-restricted CMV epitopes, whose presentation resists viral immunomodulation. The HLA type of each donor mattered for the analysis, because public TCR beta signatures pointed to carriage of CMV infection along with the matching HLA type. General study outcomes and caveats: Cumulative frequency of public TCR beta family members discriminated carriers of CMV infection plus the relevant HLA type in this cohort and an independent approximately 400-donor cohort. In the ex vivo response, HLA-C-restricted CMV-specific TCR beta clonotypes were dominant, and in two of eight donors the single most frequent clonotype came from this HLA-C-restricted group.

The instrument was an Illumina HiSeq 1500. The public reads were quality trimmed at Q25 with fastp and then assembled into clones with MiXCR by TCRdb, keeping productive beta chains. When rows share a CDR3 protein, they turn into one entry using the most common DNA and genes. The table for this sample lists some 320,000 distinct CDR3 sequences; around 29% of them were counted only once. Of the sample, 20% is held by the ten largest clones. Looking up the germline V gene (reference sequence) yields CDR1 SGHNT and CDR2 YYREEE. Including cysteine and phenylalanine, the CDR3 has 17 amino acids. Only the CDR3 DNA stays, 51 bases, in frame from base 1. V loses 6 bases at its end and J loses 6 bases; junction bases beyond the gene matches: 15. Points on this clonotype: It has no known antigen specificity. No much larger clone exists at a distance of one base, and base qualities are not known.

Taken with the paper, the label for treatment or condition translates to: in vitro stimulation with specific CMV peptide epitopes to enrich CMV-specific T cells. The source material was cultured PBMCs, sampled from culture after CMV antigen stimulation. This chain joins TRBV5-4 to TRBJ2-3; 11 bases in the middle match TRBD2. This TCR came from a human donor in good health (CMV status not recorded). Some clones in this sample may be carry-over from other donors' samples. The CDR3 reads CASTPTYSGRASDTQYF. The base sequence is TGTGCCAGCACGCCTACCTATAGCGGGAGGGCCTCGGATACGCAGTATTTT.